A selection of T cell receptor beta chains follows, all from one sample in a study of T cells after posttransplantation cyclophosphamide. Sequencing was performed with immunoSEQ multiplex PCR; in TCRdb, only in-frame clones are kept and a portion is missing. The sample records 32,000 or so clones, roughly 90% being singletons. The sample taken for sequencing was PBMCs. The receptors stem from a woman aged 40 to 50 with a blood cancer, CMV-positive, and with a related stem cell donor. The CDR3 runs from the conserved cysteine through the conserved F or W. D genes are given only for firm matches. Clone size is stated in some rows and not others, as once, few, many or a class when expanded.

J gene: TRBJ1-6; clone size: once; V gene: TRBV19; D gene: TRBD1; CDR3 protein: CASSLLTGRNSPLHF; CDR3 DNA: TGTGCCAGTAGTTTGTTGACAGGGAGGAATTCACCCCTCCACTTT
J gene: TRBJ2-1; clone size: -; V gene: TRBV28; D gene: -; CDR3 protein: CASSLETGLGGAEQFF; CDR3 DNA: TGTGCCAGCAGTTTAGAAACGGGCCTTGGGGGGGCTGAGCAGTTCTTC
J gene: TRBJ2-1; clone size: -; V gene: TRBV6-1; D gene: TRBD1; CDR3 protein: CASRGQTNEQFF; CDR3 DNA: TGTGCCAGCCGGGGACAGACGAATGAGCAGTTCTTC
J gene: TRBJ1-5; clone size: -; V gene: TRBV7-9; D gene: -; CDR3 protein: CASSFASWYSNQPQHF; CDR3 DNA: TGTGCCAGCAGCTTCGCGTCGTGGTATAGCAATCAGCCCCAGCATTTT
J gene: TRBJ2-7; clone size: -; V gene: TRBV21-1; D gene: -; CDR3 protein: CASNPGHLYEQYF; CDR3 DNA: TGTGCCAGCAACCCGGGACACCTCTACGAGCAGTACTTC
J gene: TRBJ2-1; clone size: -; V gene: TRBV7-2; D gene: -; CDR3 protein: CASSLGGGAYNEQFF; CDR3 DNA: TGTGCCAGCAGCTTAGGTGGGGGGGCATACAATGAGCAGTTCTTC
J gene: TRBJ2-3; clone size: -; V gene: TRBV7-3; D gene: -; CDR3 protein: CASSTPTTDSDTQYF; CDR3 DNA: TGTGCCAGCAGCACCCCAACGACGGACTCAGATACGCAGTATTTT
J gene: TRBJ2-7; clone size: -; V gene: TRBV2; D gene: TRBD2; CDR3 protein: CASSGLAGDLSYEQYF; CDR3 DNA: TGTGCCAGCAGTGGGCTAGCGGGGGACCTCTCCTACGAGCAGTACTTC
J gene: TRBJ2-7; clone size: once; V gene: TRBV7-9; D gene: -; CDR3 protein: CASSLGGEAYEQYF; CDR3 DNA: TGTGCCAGCAGCTTAGGCGGGGAGGCGTACGAGCAGTACTTC
J gene: TRBJ1-1; clone size: -; V gene: TRBV5-4; D gene: -; CDR3 protein: CASSSAPGTKNTEAFF; CDR3 DNA: TGTGCCAGCAGCTCCGCCCCCGGGACAAAGAACACTGAAGCTTTCTTT
J gene: TRBJ1-6; clone size: -; V gene: TRBV28; D gene: TRBD1; CDR3 protein: CASSLLVGDQGAGSPLHF; CDR3 DNA: TGTGCCAGCAGTTTACTGGTGGGGGATCAGGGGGCCGGTTCACCCCTCCACTTT
J gene: TRBJ2-7; clone size: -; V gene: TRBV4-1; D gene: -; CDR3 protein: CASSQDLLGDEQYF; CDR3 DNA: TGCGCCAGCAGCCAAGATCTCCTCGGGGACGAGCAGTACTTC
J gene: TRBJ2-1; clone size: -; V gene: TRBV6-4; D gene: TRBD2; CDR3 protein: CASSPLAGGIYNEQFF; CDR3 DNA: TGTGCCAGCAGTCCACTAGCGGGGGGGATCTACAATGAGCAGTTCTTC
J gene: TRBJ2-7; clone size: -; V gene: TRBV2; D gene: -; CDR3 protein: CASTAYEQYF; CDR3 DNA: TGTGCCAGCACTGCCTACGAGCAGTACTTC